A single sample is the source of the 20 T cell receptor beta chains below, sequenced in a study of T cells after yellow fever vaccination. TCRdb processed the 5' RACE reads anew with MiXCR; each CDR3 protein has one entry. The sample holds approximately 300,000 distinct CDR3 sequences, over 8% seen once. Sequences were derived from PBMCs, sampled on the day of the first yellow fever vaccination. The receptors come from a man younger than 35 who received the YFV17D yellow fever vaccine.

In this sample, this clonotype turned up many times. V usage is TRBV6-2 or TRBV6-3 and J usage is TRBJ1-1; D ambiguous. There are 11 residues in the CDR3. The V end lost 3 bases, the J end lost 3 bases, and 2 bases lay between the germline ends. CDR1 MNHEY and CDR2 SVGEGT come from the germline V gene. Here the CDR3 reads CASSYDTEAFF. As DNA, the CDR3 is TGTGCCAGCAGTTATGACACTGAAGCTTTCTTT.

This clonotype was seen a few times. The gene calls are TRBV25-1 and TRBJ1-2; the D is unclear. The CDR3 loop spans 15 amino acids. V was shortened by 4 bases and J by 4 bases, with 16 bases between the two germline ends. Germline V CDR1 and CDR2: MGHDK, SYGVNS. The CDR3 coding sequence is TGTGCCAGCAGTGGGGAAGGATTACCTCCCTATGGCTACACCTTC. Its protein is CASSGEGLPPYGYTF.

This clonotype was detected a few times. The chain couples TRBV4-1 to TRBJ2-7; D gene ambiguous. Germline V gives CDR1 MGHRA, CDR2 YSYEKL. The CDR3 is 17 residues long. V lost 2 bases, J lost 0 bases, and 17 bases lay in between. CDR3 residues: CASSQLPQWLSSYEQYF. DNA for the CDR3: TGCGCCAGCAGCCAACTCCCCCAGTGGCTGTCCTCCTACGAGCAGTACTTC.

The rearrangement uses TRBV5-1 and TRBJ2-7; D is undetermined. The V end was cut by 1 base, the J end by 5 bases, with 7 bases between. The CDR3 has 12 residues. The germline V gene has CDR1 SGHRS and CDR2 YFSETQ. The CDR3 nucleotides are TGCGCCAGCAGCTTGTACAGCCACGAGCAGTACTTC. Amino acids: CASSLYSHEQYF. Drawing the rest from reference TRBV5-1 and TRBJ2-7, the complete variable domain is KAGVTQTPRYLIKTRGQQVTLSCSPISGHRSVSWYQQTPGQGLQFLFEYFSETQRNKGNFPGRFSGRQFSNSRSEMNVSTLELGDSALYLCASSLYSHEQYFGPGTRLTVT.

This clonotype turned up a few times. The chain employs TRBV6-1 and TRBJ1-1; 7 bases are shared with TRBD1. Germline V CDR1 and CDR2: MNHNS, SASEGT. V lost 3 bases and J lost 0; bases outside the gene matches: 7. CDR3 length: 16 amino acids. CDR3 loop: CASSDPPGQLNTEAFF. The CDR3 DNA follows: TGTGCCAGCAGTGACCCGCCGGGACAGCTGAACACTGAAGCTTTCTTT.

This clonotype was seen ten or more times. The rearrangement uses TRBV6-5 and TRBJ1-1; D not resolved. V lost 3 bases, J lost 0 bases, and 5 bases lay in between. The CDR3 is made up of 13 amino acids. Germline V lookup: CDR1 MNHEY, CDR2 SVGAGI. The DNA of the CDR3 is TGTGCCAGCAGTTATTTGCTGAACACTGAAGCTTTCTTT. It codes for CASSYLLNTEAFF.

With respect to this clonotype: Since a much larger clone is just one base distant, this may be a read error. The rearrangement links TRBV5-5 to TRBJ1-1; D remains ambiguous. The CDR3 is 12 amino acids. Germline V gives CDR1 SGHKS, CDR2 YYEKEE (reference sequence). Trimming removed 7 bases at V and 4 bases at J, with 11 bases between. DNA of the CDR3: TGTGCCAGCGGCGGGGTCCGCACTGAAGCTTTCTTT. This codes for CASGGVRTEAFF.

This clonotype was picked up many times. J is TRBJ2-3 and V is TRBV5-1; 12 bases map to TRBD2. After removal of 1 base from V and 0 bases from J, the junction contained 6 bases not matched to a gene. Germline V gene data show CDR1 as SGHRS and CDR2 as YFSETQ. There are 18 residues in the CDR3. The CDR3, as DNA: TGCGCCAGCAGCTTGCTTGGTACTAGCGGGGGGAGCACAGATACGCAGTATTTT. Its translation is CASSLLGTSGGSTDTQYF.

This clonotype was found a few times. J is TRBJ2-1 and V is TRBV27; 9 bases match TRBD1. Germline lookup yields CDR1 MNHEY and CDR2 SMNVEV (reference sequence). J lost 6 bases, V lost 1 base, and 7 bases had no gene match. This CDR3 spans 16 amino acids. As DNA, the CDR3 is TGTGCCAGCAGTTTATGGCCGGGACAGGGTCTCAATGAGCAGTTCTTC. Amino acids: CASSLWPGQGLNEQFF.

This chain links TRBV3-1 with TRBJ2-1; tentatively, D is TRBD2 (5 bases). This CDR3 spans 11 amino acids. CDR1 is LGHDT, CDR2 YNNKEL, per germline (reference sequence). V was trimmed by 3 bases and J by 9 bases, leaving 6 bases between them. The CDR3 region has the DNA TGTGCCAGCAGCCATGCGGGTGAGCAGTTCTTC. It yields the protein CASSHAGEQFF.

The genes are TRBV11-2 and TRBJ2-2; D gene ambiguous. CDR1 is SGHAT and CDR2 is FQNNGV in the germline V gene. V was pared by 8 bases and J by 4 bases, with 20 bases between. CDR3 length equals 16 residues. CDR3 residues: CASWKAGYSGTGELFF. The CDR3 nucleotides are TGTGCCAGCTGGAAAGCTGGTTACTCCGGCACCGGGGAGCTGTTTTTT.

In this sample, this clonotype turned up many times. V is TRBV7-9 and J is TRBJ1-1; D is ambiguous. Germline V lookup: CDR1 SEHNR, CDR2 FQNEAQ (reference sequence). V shed 5 bases and J shed 8 bases, with 12 bases lying between them. The CDR3 contains 12 residues. CDR3 loop: CASSLETDEAFF. As DNA, the CDR3 is TGTGCCAGCAGCCTGGAGACGGACGAAGCTTTCTTT.

This clonotype was counted a few times. The genes are TRBV2 and TRBJ2-7; D might be TRBD1 (6 bases). The germline gives CDR1 SNHLY, CDR2 FYNNEI. CDR3 length equals 14 residues. The V and J ends lost 6 bases and 4 bases respectively, with 16 bases between them. Here the CDR3 DNA reads TGTGCCAGCAGCGCCTGGACAGTCCGTTACGAGCAGTACGTC. This encodes CASSAWTVRYEQYV.

The table lists this clonotype with a few counts. This rearrangement joins TRBV20-1 to TRBJ2-5; unclear D gene. CDR1 and CDR2 from the germline V gene are DFQATT and SNEGSKA (reference sequence). CDR3 length: 14 residues. Trimming removed 6 bases from V and 1 base from J, with 15 bases in between. As DNA, the CDR3 is TGCAGTGCCAGACCAGGTTCGTCCCAAGAGACCCAGTACTTC. Amino acid sequence: CSARPGSSQETQYF.

This clonotype occurred a few times. The chain is built from TRBV7-9 and TRBJ2-7; D is uncertain. Trimming pared 5 bases from V and 0 bases from J, leaving 11 bases between. Germline V gene sequence: CDR1 SEHNR, CDR2 FQNEAQ (reference sequence). The CDR3 spans 14 residues. The chain's CDR3 is CASSQDGSSYEQYF. In nucleotides, the CDR3 is TGTGCCAGCAGCCAGGACGGTAGCTCCTACGAGCAGTACTTC.

This clonotype was counted between two and nine times. CDR3 in amino acids: CASSLAGAGGPSEQYV. The CDR3 bases are TGTGCCAGCAGTTTAGCAGGAGCGGGGGGGCCCAGCGAGCAGTACGTC. The rearrangement links TRBV28 to TRBJ2-7; 10 bases fit TRBD2. After removal of 2 bases from V and 6 bases from J, the junction contained 10 bases not matched to a gene. The CDR3 covers 16 residues. In germline, CDR1 is MDHEN, CDR2 SYDVKM.

The chain couples TRBV12-3 or TRBV12-4 to TRBJ1-2; 8 bases are a match to TRBD1. Unmatched junction bases numbered 0, after V lost 5 bases and J lost 4 bases. The length of the CDR3 is 12 residues. The CDR3 DNA reads as TGTGCCAGCAGTGGGACAGGCTATGGCTACACCTTC. Translated: CASSGTGYGYTF.

This clonotype occurred many times. V usage is TRBV20-1 and J usage is TRBJ2-2, with unresolved D. Germline loops: CDR1 DFQATT, CDR2 SNEGSKA (reference sequence). The CDR3 has 12 residues. V was cut by 7 bases and J by 6 bases, with 12 bases left in between. The CDR3 DNA sequence: TGCAGTGTACAGAGAAACGCCGGGGAGCTGTTTTTT. This gives the protein CSVQRNAGELFF.

The chain uses TRBV4-3 and TRBJ2-3; D is ambiguous. The CDR3 contains 16 residues. Germline loops: CDR1 LGHNA, CDR2 YSLEER. Trimming left V 0 bases short and J 5 bases short, with 15 bases between. The DNA of the CDR3 is TGCGCCAGCAGCCAAGATTATGGGATCCCAGAAGATACGCAGTATTTT. Amino acid sequence: CASSQDYGIPEDTQYF.

Only a few counts were recorded for this clonotype. J is TRBJ2-7 and V is TRBV6-1; 7 bases line up with TRBD1. The CDR3 consists of 13 residues. J was trimmed by 6 bases and V by 7 bases; bases with no gene match: 9. In germline, CDR1 is MNHNS, CDR2 SASEGT. The CDR3 coding sequence is TGTGCCAGCAACGAGACAGGGCTTCGCGAGCAGTACGTC. It translates to CASNETGLREQYV.